This TCR beta chain was retrieved from a study of response to subunit inactivated influenza vaccine. Trimming shortened V by 3 bases and J by 0 bases, and 8 bases separated the two germline ends. This CDR3 has 15 amino acids. Germline CDR1 reads MDHEN; CDR2 reads SYDVKM. Details on this clonotype: Antigen: not known.

Broader study findings: Researchers suggested that each seasonal influenza vaccination recruits few new T cells.

TCRdb recomputed calls from the RT-PCR reads with MiXCR, one row per CDR3 protein. The sample carries roughly 500,000 distinct CDR3 sequences, 16% recorded once. This TCR derives from a man between 45 and 75 years old who received an inactivated influenza vaccine. The starting material was CD4+ T cells sorted from PBMCs, obtained roughly 24 months after vaccination. The chain links TRBV28 to TRBJ2-2; tentatively, D is TRBD1 (5 bases). CDR3 sequence (DNA): TGTGCCAGCAGTTTTCTAGGGGCGAACACCGGGGAGCTGTTTTTT. Amino acids: CASSFLGANTGELFF.